A single sample is the source of the 5 T cell receptor beta chains below, sequenced in a study of blood T cell repertoires in COVID-19. Here immunoSEQ multiplex PCR was the method, and the copy in TCRdb shows in-frame clones only, minus some. The table has more than 250,000 clones, 86% seen once. Sequenced: peripheral blood. These receptors originate from a man between 18 and 29 years old with active or convalescent COVID-19.

This chain links TRBV20-1 with TRBJ2-1; the D is unclear. This CDR3 is built from 15 residues. V lost 3 bases to trimming and J lost 2 bases, with 14 bases between them. Germline CDR1 is DFQATT and CDR2 is SNEGSKA (reference sequence). CDR3 nucleotides: TGCAGTGCTAGTTCGGGTTCCCCGACCTACAATGAGCAGTTCTTC. This gives the protein CSASSGSPTYNEQFF.

This rearrangement joins TRBV27 to TRBJ1-5; D unresolved. The CDR3 covers 16 residues. Germline CDR1 reads MNHEY; CDR2 reads SMNVEV (reference sequence). V shed 2 bases and J shed 0 bases, with 11 bases lying between them. The CDR3 is CASSLSGVYSNQPQHF. CDR3 in DNA: TGTGCCAGCAGTTTAAGTGGAGTGTATAGCAATCAGCCCCAGCATTTT.

The chain combines TRBV5-5 with TRBJ2-6; 9 positions agree with TRBD1. The germline V gene has CDR1 SGHKS and CDR2 YYEKEE (reference sequence). This CDR3 spans 18 amino acids. Unmatched junction bases numbered 6, after V lost 0 bases and J lost 2 bases. CDR3 sequence reads: CASSLGQGGGPGANVLTF. The CDR3 region has the DNA TGTGCCAGCAGCTTGGGACAGGGGGGAGGGCCTGGGGCCAACGTCCTGACTTTC.

The V and J genes are TRBV11-2 and TRBJ1-1; possible D gene TRBD1, 5 bases. The germline V and J ends were trimmed by 8 bases and 10 bases, with 17 bases remaining between them. The CDR3 is made up of 12 amino acids. Germline CDR1 is SGHAT and CDR2 is FQNNGV. The CDR3 DNA follows: TGTGCCAGCCAAAGGGGTGACGAAGCAGCTTTCTTT. Protein sequence: CASQRGDEAAFF.

J is TRBJ1-1 and V is TRBV6-6; D gene unclear. The ends were cut back, 7 bases at V and 4 bases at J, with 19 bases in the middle. Germline V gene sequence: CDR1 MNHNY, CDR2 SVGAGI (reference sequence). The CDR3 spans 15 residues. The CDR3 DNA reads TGTGCCAGCACCTCCCGGGGAGATGGGGTCACTGAAGCTTTCTTT. It codes for CASTSRGDGVTEAFF.